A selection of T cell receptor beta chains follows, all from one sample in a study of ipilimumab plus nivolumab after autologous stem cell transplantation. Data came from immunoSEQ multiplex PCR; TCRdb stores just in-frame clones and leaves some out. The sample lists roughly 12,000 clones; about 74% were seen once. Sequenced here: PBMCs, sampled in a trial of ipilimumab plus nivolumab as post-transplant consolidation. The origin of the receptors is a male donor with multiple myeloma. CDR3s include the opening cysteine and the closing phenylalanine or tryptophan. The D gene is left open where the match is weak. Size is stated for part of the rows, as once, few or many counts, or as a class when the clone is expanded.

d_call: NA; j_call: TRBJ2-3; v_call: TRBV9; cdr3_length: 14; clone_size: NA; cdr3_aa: CASSKIQGPDTQYF; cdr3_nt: TGTGCCAGCAGCAAAATACAGGGCCCAGATACGCAGTATTTT
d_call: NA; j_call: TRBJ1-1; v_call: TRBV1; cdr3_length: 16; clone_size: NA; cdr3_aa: CTSSHGDRGRDTEAFF; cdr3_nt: TGCACCAGCAGCCACGGCGACAGAGGACGAGACACTGAAGCTTTCTTT
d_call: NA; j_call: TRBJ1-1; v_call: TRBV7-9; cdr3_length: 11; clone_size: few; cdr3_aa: CASTLNTEAFF; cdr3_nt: TGTGCCAGCACCCTGAACACTGAAGCTTTCTTT
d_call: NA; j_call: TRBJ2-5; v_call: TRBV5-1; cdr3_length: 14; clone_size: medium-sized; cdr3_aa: CASSSGDLRETQYF; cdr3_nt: TGCGCCAGCAGCTCGGGGGACCTCAGAGAGACCCAGTACTTC
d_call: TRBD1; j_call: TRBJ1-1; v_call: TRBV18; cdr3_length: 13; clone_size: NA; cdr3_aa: CASWSGTVTEAFF; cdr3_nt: TGTGCCAGCTGGTCCGGGACAGTCACTGAAGCTTTCTTT
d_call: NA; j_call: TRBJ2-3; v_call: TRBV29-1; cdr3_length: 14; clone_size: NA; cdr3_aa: CSVVPITSTDTQYF; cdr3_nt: TGCAGCGTTGTTCCGATCACTAGCACAGATACGCAGTATTTT
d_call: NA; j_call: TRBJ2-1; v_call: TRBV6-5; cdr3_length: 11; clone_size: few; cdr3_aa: CASRTGGEQFF; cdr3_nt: TGTGCCAGCAGGACAGGTGGTGAGCAGTTCTTC
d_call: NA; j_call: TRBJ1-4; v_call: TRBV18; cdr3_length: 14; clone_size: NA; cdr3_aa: CASSPNGQNEKLFF; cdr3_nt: TGTGCCAGCTCACCAAACGGACAGAATGAAAAACTGTTTTTT
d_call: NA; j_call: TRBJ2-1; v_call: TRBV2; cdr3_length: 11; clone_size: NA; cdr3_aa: CAGRRANEQFF; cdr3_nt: TGTGCCGGCAGGAGGGCCAATGAGCAGTTCTTC
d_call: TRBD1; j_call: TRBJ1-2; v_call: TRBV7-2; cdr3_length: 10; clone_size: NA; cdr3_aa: CASSSGGGTF; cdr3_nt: TGTGCCAGCAGCTCAGGGGGTGGCACCTTC
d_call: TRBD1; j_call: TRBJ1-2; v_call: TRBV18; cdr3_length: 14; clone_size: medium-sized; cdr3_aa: CASSPGQGLYGYTF; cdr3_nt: TGTGCCAGCTCACCTGGACAGGGCCTCTATGGCTACACCTTC
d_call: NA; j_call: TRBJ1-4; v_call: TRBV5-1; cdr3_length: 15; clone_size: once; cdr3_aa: CASSLGGTQNEKLFF; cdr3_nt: TGCGCCAGCAGCTTGGGAGGGACACAAAATGAAAAACTGTTTTTT